This T cell receptor beta chain was profiled in a study of pediatric ulcerative colitis. The study, taken as a whole, reports: A couple of patients had blood samples with substantially reduced template counts. Blood-rectal clonal overlap within each person was significantly higher in ulcerative colitis patients than controls.

The protocol was immunoSEQ multiplex PCR, while the TCRdb copy is restricted to in-frame clones and leaves out a portion. The profile covers roughly 16,000 clones, with 80% appearing a single time and roughly 7.8% taken by the ten largest. A note on this clone: Its antigen remains unidentified.

The rectum was sampled with one to two pinch biopsies at colonoscopy. Controls had colonoscopy for suspected IBD, with normal endoscopy and no IBD the following year. Sequences were obtained from gut tissue. This sequence originates from a boy aged 5-17 years who was a control in a study of pediatric ulcerative colitis.

The CDR3 nucleotides are TGTGCCAGCAGTTTAATTGGAGATCAGCCCCAGCATTTT. It encodes CASSLIGDQPQHF. V is TRBV27 and J is TRBJ1-5; no definite D call. Germline-derived CDR1 and CDR2 are MNHEY and SMNVEV (reference sequence). This CDR3 spans 13 amino acids. Trimming cost V 2 bases and J 5 bases, with 7 bases left between them.